What follows is one T cell receptor (beta chain) and its context. Clones were sequenced by immunoSEQ multiplex PCR, and TCRdb holds only the in-frame ones, with some missing. Counted here are tens of thousands of clones, around 89% occurring once; the ten biggest clones make up roughly 6.2%. The sample comes from a study of T cells in tuberculosis. Across the study: CD1B tetramers identified T cells specific for mycobacterial lipid GMM.

CDR3 length equals 13 residues. V dropped 3 bases and J dropped 2 bases, with 7 bases sitting between them. The germline gives CDR1 MNHEY, CDR2 SMNVEV (reference sequence). The rearrangement uses TRBV27 and TRBJ1-2, with D uncertain. The clonotype comes from a donor aged 5-35 years with latent tuberculosis or without tuberculosis infection. Sequences were obtained from PBMCs. CDR3 sequence (DNA): TGTGCCAGCAGTTTCGCACAGAACTATGGCTACACCTTC. Translated: CASSFAQNYGYTF.